Presented here are 19 T cell receptor beta chains from one specimen sequenced in a study of identical twins. TCRdb re-called the 5' RACE reads through MiXCR, storing one row per CDR3 protein. Of 500,000 or so distinct CDR3 sequences in the sample, 14% are singletons; the top ten hold approximately 1%. This same sample was also part of a study on yellow fever vaccine responses in identical twins.

Material for sequencing was CD4+ T cells sorted from blood. These receptors came from a woman aged 18-35 years in good health.

This chain links TRBV6-1 with TRBJ1-1; unclear D gene. V gave up 3 bases and J gave up 4 bases, with 9 bases separating them. This CDR3 is built from 13 residues. In germline, CDR1 is MNHNS, CDR2 SASEGT. The DNA for the CDR3 is TGTGCCAGCAGTGACGGTTTGGGCACTGAAGCTTTCTTT. Residues: CASSDGLGTEAFF.

This clonotype was observed a few times. This rearrangement joins TRBV20-1 to TRBJ2-2; TRBD2 is a possible D gene (6 bases). Germline values: CDR1 DFQATT, CDR2 SNEGSKA (reference sequence). The CDR3 is 15 amino acids. The V gene lost 0 bases and the J gene lost 4 bases, with 12 bases spanning the gap. The CDR3 region is CSARDHGGSTGELFF. In DNA, the CDR3 is TGCAGTGCTAGAGATCACGGGGGAAGCACCGGGGAGCTGTTTTTT.

This clonotype was counted a few times. This sequence joins TRBV20-1 and TRBJ2-2, with D perhaps matching TRBD2 (5 bases). CDR3 size: 15 residues. Deletions cut 1 base from V and 2 bases from J, with 11 bases between. CDR1 and CDR2 (germline): DFQATT, SNEGSKA (reference sequence). CDR3 nucleotides: TGCAGTGCTAGAGTAGCGCAGGCCAACACCGGGGAGCTGTTTTTT. This encodes CSARVAQANTGELFF.

This clonotype was observed many times. The rearrangement links TRBV12-3 or TRBV12-4 to TRBJ2-3; 9 bases map to TRBD2. This CDR3 spans 14 amino acids. V dropped 6 bases and J dropped 5; count of bases not matched to a gene: 6. The CDR3 region has the DNA TGTGCCAGCAGCATAGCGGGAGTAGGAGATACGCAGTATTTT. It encodes CASSIAGVGDTQYF.

The chain uses TRBV11-2 and TRBJ1-2; TRBD1 aligns across 10 bases. The ends lost 6 bases at V and 3 bases at J; junction bases unmatched: 13. The germline CDR1 and CDR2 sequences are SGHAT and FQNNGV. This CDR3 has 17 residues. The CDR3 nucleotides read TGTGCCAGCAGTCCTCCGGGACAGGGGATTAGCTACTATGGCTACACCTTC. Protein product: CASSPPGQGISYYGYTF.

V gene TRBV20-1 combines with J gene TRBJ2-1, with a tentative D call TRBD2 (6 bases). Germline CDR1 DFQATT, CDR2 SNEGSKA (reference sequence). V was shortened by 3 bases and J by 0 bases, with 12 bases between the two germline ends. The CDR3 has 15 amino acids. Here the CDR3 DNA reads TGCAGTGCTAGGGAAAGGCGGGGCTCCTACAATGAGCAGTTCTTC. Its protein is CSARERRGSYNEQFF.

The V and J genes are TRBV27 and TRBJ2-1; 7 bases align to TRBD2. Trimming cost V 1 base and J 2 bases; bases outside gene matches: 8. The CDR3 length is 17 residues. Per germline, CDR1 MNHEY and CDR2 SMNVEV (reference sequence). The CDR3 loop is CASSLWGSGLPYNEQFF. CDR3 coding DNA: TGTGCCAGCAGTTTATGGGGTAGCGGGTTGCCCTACAATGAGCAGTTCTTC.

V and J are TRBV7-2 and TRBJ1-5; D is unclear. Germline-derived CDR1 and CDR2 are SGHTA and FQGNSA. The CDR3 sequence is 15 residues long. Trimming took 5 bases from V and 0 from J, leaving 11 bases between them. Here the CDR3 reads CASSKSADSNQPQHF. The CDR3 bases are TGTGCCAGCAGCAAAAGTGCGGATAGCAATCAGCCCCAGCATTTT. Complete variable domain (other parts from reference TRBV7-2 and TRBJ1-5): GAGVSQSPSNKVTEKGKDVELRCDPISGHTALYWYRQSLGQGLEFLIYFQGNSAPDKSGLPSDRFSAERTGGSVSTLTIQRTQQEDSAVYLCASSKSADSNQPQHFGDGTRLSIL.

This clonotype was counted a few times. The V call is TRBV28, the J call TRBJ2-1; no reliable D call. Germline V gene lookup returns CDR1 MDHEN and CDR2 SYDVKM. Trimming removed 7 bases from V and 4 bases from J, with 11 bases in between. The CDR3 length is 13 residues. CDR3 region: CASTSPIYNEQFF. The CDR3, as DNA: TGTGCCAGCACCTCCCCAATTTACAATGAGCAGTTCTTC.

The chain joins TRBV2 to TRBJ2-2; 10 bases are a match to TRBD1. CDR3 size: 17 residues. The germline gives CDR1 SNHLY, CDR2 FYNNEI. J was trimmed by 4 bases and V by 6 bases; bases with no gene match: 11. In nucleotides, the CDR3 is TGTGCCAGCAGGGTCAGAACACGGGACAGGGGCACCGGGGAGCTGTTTTTT. Translated, it gives CASRVRTRDRGTGELFF. The full variable domain, in which reference TRBV2 and TRBJ2-2 provide the parts outside the CDR3, is EPEVTQTPSHQVTQMGQEVILRCVPISNHLYFYWYRQILGQKVEFLVSFYNNEISEKSEIFDDQFSVERPDGSNFTLKIRSTKLEDSAMYFCASRVRTRDRGTGELFFGEGSRLTVL.

This clonotype was seen a few times. The chain uses TRBV6-1 and TRBJ2-7; no clear D gene. CDR1 is MNHNS, CDR2 SASEGT, per germline. This CDR3 contains 16 residues. Deletions cut 7 bases from V and 0 bases from J, with 19 bases between. CDR3 loop: CASKSRARPSSYEQYF. In DNA form, the CDR3 reads TGTGCCAGCAAATCTCGGGCCAGGCCAAGCTCCTACGAGCAGTACTTC.

The chain combines TRBV6-2 or TRBV6-3 with TRBJ2-5, with no clear D. Trimming removed 2 bases from V and 7 bases from J, with 14 bases in between. Germline loops: CDR1 MNHEY, CDR2 SVGEGT. The CDR3 is made up of 14 amino acids. As DNA, the CDR3 is TGTGCCAGCAGTTACGATGGGGTTCTGGTGACCCAGTACTTC. It is translated as CASSYDGVLVTQYF.

V gene TRBV7-3 combines with J gene TRBJ2-1; D is ambiguous. CDR1 and CDR2 (germline): SGHTA, FQGTGA. V was cut by 8 bases and J by 3 bases, with 8 bases left in between. This CDR3 is 12 amino acids long. CDR3 residues: CASAFGYNEQFF. The CDR3 DNA is TGTGCCAGCGCCTTCGGCTACAATGAGCAGTTCTTC.

This clonotype was seen more than once but under ten times. At one of its ends the junction is not consistent with the germline gene, which may arise from a read error. The chain couples TRBV20-1 to TRBJ2-7; D might be TRBD2 (5 bases). There are 12 residues in the CDR3. Germline V gene data show CDR1 as DFQATT and CDR2 as SNEGSKA (reference sequence). The CDR3 region has the DNA TGCAGTGCTCGCATACAAGAGGGCCGCAACCCATTC. Translation gives CSARIQEGRNPF.

There are many counts of this clonotype. The genes are TRBV12-3 or TRBV12-4 and TRBJ2-2; D ambiguous. The CDR3 runs 12 residues. Deletions cut 7 bases from V and 2 bases from J, with 5 bases between. The CDR3 loop reads CASTKNTGELFF. Here the CDR3 DNA reads TGTGCCAGCACCAAAAACACCGGGGAGCTGTTTTTT.

This chain links TRBV7-9 with TRBJ2-5, with D possibly being TRBD2 (5 bases). In germline, CDR1 is SEHNR, CDR2 FQNEAQ (reference sequence). V shed 1 base and J shed 3 bases, with 18 bases lying between them. The CDR3 spans 17 residues. In DNA, the CDR3 is TGTGCCAGCAGCTTAGTTAAATTGGCGGGCCTGAAAGAGACCCAGTACTTC. It specifies CASSLVKLAGLKETQYF.

The genes are TRBV10-3 and TRBJ2-5; 9 bases are a match to TRBD1. The CDR3 runs to 15 residues. The germline V gene has CDR1 ENHRY and CDR2 SYGVKD. V was clipped by 6 bases and J by 5 bases; unmatched bases: 10. This chain's CDR3 is CAIRAGTGILETQYF. CDR3 DNA sequence: TGTGCCATCAGGGCCGGGACAGGGATTTTGGAGACCCAGTACTTC.

This clonotype occurred many times. The chain couples TRBV12-3 or TRBV12-4 to TRBJ1-5; no reliable D call. The length of the CDR3 is 13 residues. V was shortened by 5 bases and J by 0 bases, with 5 bases between the two germline ends. The CDR3 spells CASSGGSNQPQHF. Here the CDR3 DNA reads TGTGCCAGCAGTGGAGGTAGCAATCAGCCCCAGCATTTT.

The rearrangement links TRBV2 to TRBJ2-3, with D perhaps TRBD2 (7 bases). With 6 bases removed from V and 1 base from J, the gap between germline ends came to 14 bases. The germline CDR1 and CDR2 sequences are SNHLY and FYNNEI. This CDR3 region has 15 residues. CDR3 sequence (DNA): TGTGCCAGCAGGCTAGGAGGGGGGGGCACAGATACGCAGTATTTT. Translation: CASRLGGGGTDTQYF.